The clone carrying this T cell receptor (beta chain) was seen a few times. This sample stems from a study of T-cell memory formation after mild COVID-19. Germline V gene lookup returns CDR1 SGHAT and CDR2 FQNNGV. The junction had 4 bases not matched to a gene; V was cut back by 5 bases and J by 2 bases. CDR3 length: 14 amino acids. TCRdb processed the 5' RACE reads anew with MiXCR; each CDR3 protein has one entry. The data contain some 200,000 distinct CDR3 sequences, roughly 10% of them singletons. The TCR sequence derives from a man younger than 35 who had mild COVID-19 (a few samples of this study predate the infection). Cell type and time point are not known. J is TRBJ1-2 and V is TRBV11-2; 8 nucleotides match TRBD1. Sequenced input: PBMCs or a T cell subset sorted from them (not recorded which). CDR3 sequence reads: CASSGRGRNYGYTF. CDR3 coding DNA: TGTGCCAGCAGCGGCAGGGGGCGAAACTATGGCTACACCTTC.